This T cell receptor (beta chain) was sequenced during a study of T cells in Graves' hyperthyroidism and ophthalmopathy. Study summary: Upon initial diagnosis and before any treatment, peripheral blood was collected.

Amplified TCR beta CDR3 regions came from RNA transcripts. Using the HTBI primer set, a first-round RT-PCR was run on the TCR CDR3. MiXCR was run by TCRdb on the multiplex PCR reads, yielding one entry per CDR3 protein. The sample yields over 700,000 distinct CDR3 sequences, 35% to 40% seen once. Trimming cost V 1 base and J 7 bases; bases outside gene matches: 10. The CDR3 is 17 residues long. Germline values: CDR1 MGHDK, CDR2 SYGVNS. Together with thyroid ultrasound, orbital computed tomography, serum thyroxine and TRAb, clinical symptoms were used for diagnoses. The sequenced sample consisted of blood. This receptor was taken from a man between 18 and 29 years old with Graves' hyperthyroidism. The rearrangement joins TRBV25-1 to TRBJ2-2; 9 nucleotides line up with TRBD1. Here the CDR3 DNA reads TGTGCCAGCAGTGAATGGTTCGGGACAGGGATGGACGGGGAGCTGTTTTTT. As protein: CASSEWFGTGMDGELFF.